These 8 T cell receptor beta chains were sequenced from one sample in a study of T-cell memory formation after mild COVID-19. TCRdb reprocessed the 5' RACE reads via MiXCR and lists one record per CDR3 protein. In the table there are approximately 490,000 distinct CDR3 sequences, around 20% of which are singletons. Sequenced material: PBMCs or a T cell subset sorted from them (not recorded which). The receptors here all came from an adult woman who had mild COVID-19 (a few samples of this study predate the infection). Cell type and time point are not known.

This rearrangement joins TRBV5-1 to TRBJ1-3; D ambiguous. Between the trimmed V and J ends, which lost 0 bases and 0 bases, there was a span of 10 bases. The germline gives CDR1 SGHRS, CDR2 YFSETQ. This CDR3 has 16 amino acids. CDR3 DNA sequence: TGCGCCAGCAGCTTGGGTGGGGTACACTCTGGAAACACCATATATTTT. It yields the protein CASSLGGVHSGNTIYF.

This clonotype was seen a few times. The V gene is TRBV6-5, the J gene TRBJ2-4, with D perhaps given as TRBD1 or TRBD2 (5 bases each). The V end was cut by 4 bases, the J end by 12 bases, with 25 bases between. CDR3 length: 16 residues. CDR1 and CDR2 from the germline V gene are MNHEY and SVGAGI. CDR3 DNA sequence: TGTGCCAGCAGTTCCAACAAGGTATCGGGTAAAGGGACTCAGTACTTC. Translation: CASSSNKVSGKGTQYF.

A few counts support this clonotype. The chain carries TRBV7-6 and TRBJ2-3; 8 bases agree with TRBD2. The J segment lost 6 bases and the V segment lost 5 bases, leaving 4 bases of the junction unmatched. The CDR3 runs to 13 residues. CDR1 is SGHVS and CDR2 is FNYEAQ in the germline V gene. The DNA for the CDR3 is TGTGCCAGCAGCAAATTAGCGGGGGATACGCAGTATTTT. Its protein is CASSKLAGDTQYF.

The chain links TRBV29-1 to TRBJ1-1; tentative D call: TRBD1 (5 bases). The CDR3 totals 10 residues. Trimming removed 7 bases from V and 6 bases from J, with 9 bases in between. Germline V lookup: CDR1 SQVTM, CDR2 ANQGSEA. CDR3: CSAGAAEAFF. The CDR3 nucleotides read TGCAGCGCCGGGGCGGCTGAAGCTTTCTTT.

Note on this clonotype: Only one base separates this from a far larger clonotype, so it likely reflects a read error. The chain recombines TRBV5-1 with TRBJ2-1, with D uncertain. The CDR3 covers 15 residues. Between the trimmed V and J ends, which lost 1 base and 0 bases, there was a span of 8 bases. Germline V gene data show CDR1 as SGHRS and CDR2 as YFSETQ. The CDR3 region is CASSLTVGSYNEQFF. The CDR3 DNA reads TGCGCCAGCAGCTTGACAGTGGGCTCCTACAATGAGCAGTTCTTC.

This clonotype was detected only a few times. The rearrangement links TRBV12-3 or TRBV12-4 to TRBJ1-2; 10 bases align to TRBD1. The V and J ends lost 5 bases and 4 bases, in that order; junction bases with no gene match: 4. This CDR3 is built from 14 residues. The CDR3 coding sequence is TGTGCCAGCAGTCGACGGACAGGGGGCTATGGCTACACCTTC. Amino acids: CASSRRTGGYGYTF.

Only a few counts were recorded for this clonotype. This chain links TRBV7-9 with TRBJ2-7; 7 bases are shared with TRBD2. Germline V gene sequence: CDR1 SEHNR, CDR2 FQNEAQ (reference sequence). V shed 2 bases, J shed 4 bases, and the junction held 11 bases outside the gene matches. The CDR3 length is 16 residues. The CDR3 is CASSLSSASGLYEQYF. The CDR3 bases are TGTGCCAGCAGCTTAAGTAGTGCTAGCGGTTTATACGAGCAGTACTTC.

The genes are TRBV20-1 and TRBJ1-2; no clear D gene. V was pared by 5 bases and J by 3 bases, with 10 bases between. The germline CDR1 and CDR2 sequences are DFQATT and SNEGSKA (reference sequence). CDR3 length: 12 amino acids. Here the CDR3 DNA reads TGCAGTGCTTCCCCGGAGCACTATGGCTACACCTTC. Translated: CSASPEHYGYTF.